This T cell receptor (beta chain) was profiled in a study of CD8 T cells in Susac syndrome (dated by TCRdb to about 2019). With regard to the full study: Among the Susac syndrome patients who were sequenced, clinically active disease was present in six and clinical remission was observed in roughly eight. Susac syndrome patients were therapy-naive, on corticosteroids (some also receiving IVIg), or on IVIg alone at blood withdrawal. The study compared CD8+ T cell repertoire clonality among over 9 healthy donors, roughly 14 Susac syndrome patients and around 16 multiple sclerosis patients. Repertoire sequencing was used to test whether CD8+ T cell activation and differentiation in Susac syndrome was antigen driven. General study outcomes and caveats: Clonal expansion was observed in Susac syndrome CD8+ repertoires, with the highest expansion in CD8+ TEMRA cells and greater expansion in clinically active than in remitting patients. The number of individuals in the TCR sequencing and HLA analysis was recognized as being relatively small. In the total CD8+ and CD8+ TEMRA repertoires, roughly 15 and five Susac-specific public clones, respectively, were identified.

RNA was extracted using the RNeasy kit, and roughly 0.5 to 1 microgram was reverse transcribed with random hexamers. The immunoSEQ multiplex PCR assay, which covers 54 Vbeta and 13 Jbeta segments, was used to amplify TCR beta CDR3 regions. Bias from PCR amplification was corrected by using a synthetic template baseline for primer optimization and for computational correction. In the original analysis: Reads were annotated to V, D and J genes per IMGT and analyzed with immunoSEQ Analyzer, keeping only productive sequences. Clonality was computed as one minus Shannon entropy normalized by log2 of the number of productive unique sequences. Public and private clones were assessed among the 100 most prevalent clones of each patient and control. A clone was defined as Susac-specific if it was absent from the healthy and MS cohorts, from some 1,100 published viral clones and from other ImmuneACCESS disease sequences. In-frame beta chains were kept once TCRdb had trimmed the public reads at Q25 with fastp and called clones with MiXCR. CDR3 protein duplicates are merged, each entry listing the most common genes and DNA. None of the V and J calls come from the authors' own analysis; TCRdb made them. A total of fewer than 85,000 distinct CDR3 sequences appear in this sample, approximately 93% of them only once. 0.5% to 0.65% of the sample lies in the top ten.

According to the germline V gene, CDR1 reads MDHEN and CDR2 reads SYDVKM. The CDR3 holds 14 amino acids from the cysteine to the phenylalanine. The DNA shown is the 42-base CDR3, in frame from base 1. The V and J ends are trimmed by 4 bases and 1 base, leaving 11 bases between them. To note about this clonotype: This receptor's antigen is unknown. Base quality data are lacking; no much larger clone is found one base away.

Peripheral blood CD8+ and CD4+ T cells from healthy donors, Susac syndrome patients and multiple sclerosis patients were profiled by high-throughput TCR beta sequencing. The Susac syndrome patients fulfilled recently defined diagnostic criteria for definite or probable disease. Bulk CD8+ and CD4+ T cells were purified by magnetic negative isolation, while CD8+ TEMRA cells were enriched using FACS. Blood was drawn into EDTA tubes, processed within 24 hours, and PBMCs were isolated by density gradient centrifugation. PBMCs intended for TCR sequencing were cryopreserved in liquid nitrogen and were subsequently thawed in a 37 degrees C water bath. The sorted or isolated CD4+, CD8+ and CD8+ TEMRA cells had a purity of 90% or higher.

The rearranged segments are TRBV28 and TRBJ2-7, with no confident D gene call. The source of this sequence is a human donor with Susac syndrome. Material for sequencing was CD8+ T cells from PBMCs. The CDR3 corresponds to CASSYVDNSYEQYF. The bases are TGTGCCAGCAGTTATGTCGACAATTCCTACGAGCAGTACTTC. The reference TRBV28 and TRBJ2-7 proteins fill in what lies around the CDR3, so the full variable domain reads DVKVTQSSRYLVKRTGEKVFLECVQDMDHENMFWYRQDPGLGLRLIYFSYDVKMKEKGDIPEGYSVSREKKERFSLILESASTNQTSMYLCASSYVDNSYEQYFGPGTRLTVT.